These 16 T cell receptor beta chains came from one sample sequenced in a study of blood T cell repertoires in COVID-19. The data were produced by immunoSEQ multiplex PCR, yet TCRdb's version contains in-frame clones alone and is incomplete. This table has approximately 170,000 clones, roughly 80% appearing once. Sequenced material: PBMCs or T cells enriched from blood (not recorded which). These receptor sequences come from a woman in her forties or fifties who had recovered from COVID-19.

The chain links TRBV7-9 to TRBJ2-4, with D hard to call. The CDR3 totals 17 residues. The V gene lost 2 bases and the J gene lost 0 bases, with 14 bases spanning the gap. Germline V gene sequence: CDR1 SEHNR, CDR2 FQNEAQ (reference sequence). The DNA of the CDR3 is TGTGCCAGCAGCTTACTTTTTCGTAACTTAGCCAAAAACATTCAGTACTTC. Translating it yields CASSLLFRNLAKNIQYF.

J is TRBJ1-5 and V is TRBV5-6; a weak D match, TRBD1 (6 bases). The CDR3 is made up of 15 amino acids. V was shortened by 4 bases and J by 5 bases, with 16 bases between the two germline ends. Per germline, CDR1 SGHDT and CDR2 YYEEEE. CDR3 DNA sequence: TGTGCCAGCAGCCTAGGACAGTTAAATCATCAGCCCCAGCATTTT. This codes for CASSLGQLNHQPQHF.

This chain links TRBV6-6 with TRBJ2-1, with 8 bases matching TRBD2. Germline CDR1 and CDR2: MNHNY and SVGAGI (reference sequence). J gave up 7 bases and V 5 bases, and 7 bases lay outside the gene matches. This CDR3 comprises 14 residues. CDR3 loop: CASSPTSGPNEQFF. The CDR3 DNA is TGTGCCAGCAGTCCAACTAGCGGTCCTAATGAGCAGTTCTTC.

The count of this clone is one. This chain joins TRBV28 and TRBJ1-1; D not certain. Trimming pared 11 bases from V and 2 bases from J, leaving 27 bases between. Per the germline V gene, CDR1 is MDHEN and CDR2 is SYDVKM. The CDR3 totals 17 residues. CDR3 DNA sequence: TGTGCCGGGCGGGATGGGCGTAACACACTGGGTAACACTGAAGCTTTCTTT. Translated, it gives CAGRDGRNTLGNTEAFF.

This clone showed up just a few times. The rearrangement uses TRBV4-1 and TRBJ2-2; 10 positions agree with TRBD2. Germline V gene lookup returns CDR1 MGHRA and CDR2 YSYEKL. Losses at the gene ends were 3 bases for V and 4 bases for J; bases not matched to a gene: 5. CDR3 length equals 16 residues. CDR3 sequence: CASSQSSGGATGELFF. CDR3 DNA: TGCGCCAGCAGCCAGAGCAGCGGGGGGGCCACCGGGGAGCTGTTTTTT.

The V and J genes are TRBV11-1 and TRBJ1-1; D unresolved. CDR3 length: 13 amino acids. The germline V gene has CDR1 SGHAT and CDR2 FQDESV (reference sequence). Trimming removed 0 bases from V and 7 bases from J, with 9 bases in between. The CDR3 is CASSLAGVGEAFF. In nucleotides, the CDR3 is TGTGCCAGCAGCTTAGCCGGAGTAGGTGAAGCTTTCTTT.

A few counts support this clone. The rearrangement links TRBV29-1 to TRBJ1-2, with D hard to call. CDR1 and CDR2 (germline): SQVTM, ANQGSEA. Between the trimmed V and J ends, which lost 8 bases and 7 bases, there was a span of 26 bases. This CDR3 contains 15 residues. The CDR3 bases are TGCAGCTCACTTTCAAGCCAGACCCGAGGGTTTGGCTACACCTTC. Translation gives CSSLSSQTRGFGYTF.

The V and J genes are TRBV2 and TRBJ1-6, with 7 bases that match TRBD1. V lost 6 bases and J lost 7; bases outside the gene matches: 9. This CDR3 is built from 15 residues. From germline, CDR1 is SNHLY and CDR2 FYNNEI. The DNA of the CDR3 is TGTGCCAGCAGCCAAAACAGGGGCGGCAATTCACCCCTCCACTTT. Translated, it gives CASSQNRGGNSPLHF.

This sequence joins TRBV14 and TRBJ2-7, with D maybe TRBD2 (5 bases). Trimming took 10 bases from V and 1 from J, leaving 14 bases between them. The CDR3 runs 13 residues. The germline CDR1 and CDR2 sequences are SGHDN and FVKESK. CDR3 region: CAIGIPGSYEQYF. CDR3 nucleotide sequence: TGTGCCATCGGGATCCCGGGATCCTACGAGCAGTACTTC. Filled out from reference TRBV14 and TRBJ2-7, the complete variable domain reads EAGVTQFPSHSVIEKGQTVTLRCDPISGHDNLYWYRRVMGKEIKFLLHFVKESKQDESGMPNNRFLAERTGGTYSTLKVQPAELEDSGVYFCAIGIPGSYEQYFGPGTRLTVT.

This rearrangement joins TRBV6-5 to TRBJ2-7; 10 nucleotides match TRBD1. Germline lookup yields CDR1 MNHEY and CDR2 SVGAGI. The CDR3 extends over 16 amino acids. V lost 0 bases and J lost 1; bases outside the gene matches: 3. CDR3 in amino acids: CASSYSRTGGSYEQYF. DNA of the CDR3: TGTGCCAGCAGTTACTCGAGGACAGGGGGTTCCTACGAGCAGTACTTC.

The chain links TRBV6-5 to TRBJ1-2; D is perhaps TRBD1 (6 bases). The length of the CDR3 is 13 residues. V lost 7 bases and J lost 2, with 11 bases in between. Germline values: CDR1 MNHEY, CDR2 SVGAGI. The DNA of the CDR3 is TGTGCCAGCACCGCAGGGGTAAACTATGGCTACACCTTC. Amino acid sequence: CASTAGVNYGYTF.

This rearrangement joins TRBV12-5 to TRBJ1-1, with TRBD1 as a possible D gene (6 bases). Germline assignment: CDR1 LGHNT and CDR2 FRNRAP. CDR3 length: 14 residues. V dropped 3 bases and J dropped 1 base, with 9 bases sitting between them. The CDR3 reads CASGLAGANTEAFF. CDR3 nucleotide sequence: TGTGCTAGTGGTTTAGCAGGGGCGAACACTGAAGCTTTCTTT.

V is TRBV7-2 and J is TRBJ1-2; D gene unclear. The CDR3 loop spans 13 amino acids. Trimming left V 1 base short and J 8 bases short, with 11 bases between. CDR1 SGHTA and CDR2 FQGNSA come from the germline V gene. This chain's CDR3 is CASSLDTVGGYTF. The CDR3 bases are TGTGCCAGCAGCTTAGATACAGTAGGAGGCTACACCTTC.

The CDR3 here is CASSLREQGAGETQYF. The CDR3 DNA reads as TGTGCCAGCAGCCTCCGTGAACAGGGGGCTGGAGAGACCCAGTACTTC. The rearrangement joins TRBV5-4 to TRBJ2-5; 9 nucleotides align to TRBD1. Germline CDR1 reads SGHNT; CDR2 reads YYREEE (reference sequence). With 4 bases clipped from V and 4 bases from J, the junction kept 11 bases outside the gene matches. There are 16 residues in the CDR3.

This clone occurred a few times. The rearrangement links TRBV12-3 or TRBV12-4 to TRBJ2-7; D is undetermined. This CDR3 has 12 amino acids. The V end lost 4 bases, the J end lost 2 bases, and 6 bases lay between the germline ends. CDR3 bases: TGTGCCAGCAGTTGGGCAACCTACGAGCAGTACTTC. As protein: CASSWATYEQYF.

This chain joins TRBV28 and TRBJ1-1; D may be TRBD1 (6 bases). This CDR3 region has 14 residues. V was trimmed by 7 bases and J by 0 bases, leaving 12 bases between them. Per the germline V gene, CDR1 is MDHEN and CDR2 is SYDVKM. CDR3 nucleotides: TGTGCCAGCAAAGTGACAGGCGTGAACACTGAAGCTTTCTTT. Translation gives CASKVTGVNTEAFF.